Below, 25 T cell receptor beta chains from the same sample are listed, as sequenced in a study of CD8 T cells in ankylosing spondylitis. TCRdb independently ran MiXCR on the 5' RACE reads; one entry per CDR3 protein. The table lists approximately 260,000 distinct CDR3 sequences, 15% to 20% of them singletons. Sequenced input: blood, either unsorted or a sorted T cell fraction (not recorded which). The receptors stem from a male donor with ankylosing spondylitis or in good health (not recorded which).

This clonotype was found many times. The genes are TRBV10-3 and TRBJ2-7, with D possibly TRBD1 on 6 matching bases. The germline V and J ends were trimmed by 0 bases and 0 bases, with 9 bases remaining between them. The CDR3 extends over 15 amino acids. The germline CDR1 and CDR2 sequences are ENHRY and SYGVKD. For the CDR3, the DNA is TGTGCCATCAGTGAGTCGGACAGAGGCTCCTACGAGCAGTACTTC. Amino acids: CAISESDRGSYEQYF.

The chain carries TRBV13 and TRBJ1-2, with TRBD1 identical over 9 bases. The CDR3 contains 15 residues. The trim removed 6 bases at V and 3 bases at J, leaving 8 bases unmatched. Germline V lookup: CDR1 PRHDT, CDR2 FYEKMQ (reference sequence). The CDR3 DNA is TGTGCCAGCAGTTTTACAGGGGGCGATCACTATGGCTACACCTTC. It is translated as CASSFTGGDHYGYTF.

V gene TRBV11-2 combines with J gene TRBJ2-1; no definite D call. Germline CDR1 and CDR2: SGHAT and FQNNGV. The CDR3 covers 16 residues. Trimming shortened V by 4 bases and J by 7 bases, and 20 bases separated the two germline ends. The CDR3 DNA follows: TGTGCCAGCAGCTCCTTTGGGTCAACCGCACCAAATGAGCAGTTCTTC. Protein product: CASSSFGSTAPNEQFF.

The rearrangement joins TRBV20-1 to TRBJ2-1; the D is unclear. Trimming pared 6 bases from V and 10 bases from J, leaving 13 bases between. The CDR3 length is 11 residues. CDR1 is DFQATT and CDR2 is SNEGSKA in the germline V gene (reference sequence). CDR3 residues: CSASPGGEQFF. For the CDR3, the DNA is TGCAGTGCCTCGCCGGGTGGCGAGCAGTTCTTC.

The rearrangement uses TRBV6-5 and TRBJ2-7; 7 bases are a match to TRBD1. The CDR3 runs 15 residues. Losses at the gene ends were 4 bases for V and 2 bases for J; bases not matched to a gene: 8. In germline, CDR1 is MNHEY, CDR2 SVGAGI. This chain's CDR3 is CASSSQTGLPYEQYF. DNA of the CDR3: TGTGCCAGCAGTTCTCAGACAGGGCTTCCCTACGAGCAGTACTTC.

This clonotype was counted only a few times. This chain links TRBV29-1 with TRBJ2-7, with 10 bases aligning to TRBD1. Per the germline V gene, CDR1 is SQVTM and CDR2 is ANQGSEA. The CDR3 is 16 residues long. Germline trimming cut 4 bases from V and 0 bases from J; bases unmatched to any gene: 9. The CDR3 nucleotides are TGCAGCGTTGTGACTACCGGGACAGGGGCCTCCTACGAGCAGTACTTC. The encoded protein is CSVVTTGTGASYEQYF.

The chain links TRBV9 to TRBJ2-2, with 7 bases aligning to TRBD2. J lost 0 bases, V lost 0 bases, and 11 bases had no gene match. CDR1 is SGDLS, CDR2 YYNGEE, per germline. The CDR3 is 19 residues long. CDR3 DNA: TGTGCCAGCAGCGTAGGCGGGAGCCCATTACTCGCGAACACCGGGGAGCTGTTTTTT. It codes for CASSVGGSPLLANTGELFF.

The V call is TRBV20-1, the J call TRBJ2-7; D may be TRBD1 or TRBD2 (6 bases each). The CDR3 has 12 residues. V gave up 6 bases and J gave up 5 bases, with 14 bases separating them. Germline CDR1 reads DFQATT; CDR2 reads SNEGSKA (reference sequence). CDR3 amino acids: CSAQGGLHEQYF. The CDR3 DNA reads TGCAGTGCCCAAGGGGGGCTTCACGAGCAGTACTTC.

This clonotype was picked up a small number of times. The gene calls are TRBV6-1 and TRBJ2-3, with TRBD2 matching 7 bases. Trimming at V came to 5 bases and at J to 9 bases, leaving 17 bases not matched to a gene. Germline assignment: CDR1 MNHNS and CDR2 SASEGT. The CDR3 has 16 residues. CDR3 sequence (DNA): TGTGCCAGCAGTCCCTTACTGGGAAGCCCGGGGGGAACGCAGTATTTT. This encodes CASSPLLGSPGGTQYF.

The chain recombines TRBV19 with TRBJ2-1, with D tentatively TRBD2 (5 bases). This CDR3 has 15 residues. Looked up from germline, CDR1 is LNHDA and CDR2 is SQIVND (reference sequence). The V end was cut by 5 bases, the J end by 3 bases, with 14 bases between. CDR3 sequence (DNA): TGTGCCAGTAGTGTCGGGTCTAGCCTCTACAATGAGCAGTTCTTC. Residues: CASSVGSSLYNEQFF. The complete variable domain, with remaining parts taken from reference TRBV19 and TRBJ2-1, reads DGGITQSPKYLFRKEGQNVTLSCEQNLNHDAMYWYRQDPGQGLRLIYYSQIVNDFQKGDIAEGYSVSREKKESFPLTVTSAQKNPTAFYLCASSVGSSLYNEQFFGPGTRLTVL.

This chain joins TRBV5-6 and TRBJ2-2; the D is unclear. Germline CDR1 is SGHDT and CDR2 is YYEEEE. The V end lost 4 bases, the J end lost 0 bases, and 10 bases lay between the germline ends. The CDR3 sequence is 15 residues long. The CDR3 nucleotides read TGTGCCAGCAGCCAAAAATCCTCGAACACCGGGGAGCTGTTTTTT. Translating it yields CASSQKSSNTGELFF.

This clonotype was found many times. V usage is TRBV29-1 and J usage is TRBJ2-1, with 8 bases fitting TRBD2. The CDR3 is 16 residues long. Losses at the gene ends were 2 bases for V and 7 bases for J; bases not matched to a gene: 13. CDR1 SQVTM and CDR2 ANQGSEA come from the germline V gene. The CDR3 loop reads CSVERPGLDIGNEQFF. CDR3 nucleotide sequence: TGCAGCGTTGAACGACCGGGACTAGACATCGGGAATGAGCAGTTCTTC.

The chain has TRBV20-1 and TRBJ2-7; tentative D call: TRBD2 (6 bases). Trimming stripped 4 bases from V and 0 bases from J, with 16 bases between. Germline CDR1 reads DFQATT; CDR2 reads SNEGSKA (reference sequence). CDR3 length equals 15 residues. CDR3 coding DNA: TGCAGTGCTAATCCGCGGGACGGTAGCTCCTACGAGCAGTACTTC. It translates to CSANPRDGSSYEQYF.

This clonotype came up a few times. The chain couples TRBV5-1 to TRBJ2-7; 7 bases match TRBD1. Trimming removed 2 bases from V and 2 bases from J; junction bases left unmatched: 7. CDR3 length: 15 amino acids. The germline V gene encodes CDR1 SGHRS and CDR2 YFSETQ. The CDR3 here is CASSFSGQATYEQYF. Written as DNA, the CDR3 is TGCGCCAGCAGCTTTTCCGGACAGGCTACCTACGAGCAGTACTTC.

The chain carries TRBV20-1 and TRBJ2-7, with TRBD2 matching 9 bases. The CDR3 is 14 residues long. V shed 0 bases, J shed 2 bases, and the junction held 2 bases outside the gene matches. Germline CDR1 is DFQATT and CDR2 is SNEGSKA (reference sequence). CDR3 loop: CSARDLAGTYEQYF. CDR3 bases: TGCAGTGCTAGAGATCTAGCGGGAACCTACGAGCAGTACTTC.

The J gene is TRBJ2-1, the V gene TRBV9; perhaps TRBD2 as D (6 bases). The CDR3 contains 15 residues. Trimming took 3 bases from V and 0 from J, leaving 10 bases between them. Germline V gene sequence: CDR1 SGDLS, CDR2 YYNGEE. The CDR3 loop is CASSGLGSSYNEQFF. The CDR3 bases are TGTGCCAGCAGCGGACTAGGGAGCTCCTACAATGAGCAGTTCTTC.

A few counts support this clonotype. The gene calls are TRBV7-9 and TRBJ2-1, with 9 bases fitting TRBD2. The V gene's germline CDR1 is SEHNR and CDR2 FQNEAQ (reference sequence). V shed 2 bases and J 9 bases; nucleotides not matched to a gene: 8. This CDR3 is 15 amino acids long. In DNA form, the CDR3 reads TGTGCCAGCAGCTTATTCCTAGCGGGACACGGTGAGCAGTTCTTC. It encodes CASSLFLAGHGEQFF.

The genes are TRBV6-1 and TRBJ2-3; D uncertain. The V gene lost 6 bases and the J gene lost 11 bases, with 9 bases spanning the gap. The CDR3 contains 10 residues. Germline assignment: CDR1 MNHNS and CDR2 SASEGT. The DNA of the CDR3 is TGTGCCAGCAGCTCCACCCAGCAGTATTTT. Amino acid sequence: CASSSTQQYF.

The chain is built from TRBV2 and TRBJ2-3; D possibly matches TRBD1 or TRBD2 (7 bases each). The CDR3 covers 15 residues. Trimming cost V 7 bases and J 3 bases, with 17 bases left between them. The V gene's germline CDR1 is SNHLY and CDR2 FYNNEI. CDR3: CASKGGTVPTDTQYF. CDR3 bases: TGTGCCAGCAAGGGGGGGACAGTCCCGACAGATACGCAGTATTTT.

V is TRBV6-1 and J is TRBJ2-7; 8 positions match TRBD1. The CDR3 totals 15 residues. J was trimmed by 1 base and V by 7 bases; bases with no gene match: 9. The V gene's germline CDR1 is MNHNS and CDR2 SASEGT. The chain's CDR3 is CASTGQGIKSYEQYF. In DNA form, the CDR3 reads TGTGCCAGCACCGGACAGGGAATTAAGTCCTACGAGCAGTACTTC.

At least ten counts were recorded for this clonotype. An end of the junction does not agree with germline; a read error may underlie this. This chain uses TRBV7-7 with TRBJ2-5; D call uncertain. Germline V gene data show CDR1 as SSHAT and CDR2 as FNYEAQ (reference sequence). CDR3 length: 13 amino acids. The DNA of the CDR3 is TGTGCTAGCAGCTTAACCCTACAAGAGACCCAGTACTTC. Translated, it gives CASSLTLQETQYF.

The V gene is TRBV7-2, the J gene TRBJ1-2; 8 bases agree with TRBD1. The CDR3 length is 13 residues. Looked up from germline, CDR1 is SGHTA and CDR2 is FQGNSA. Germline trimming cut 1 base from V and 8 bases from J; bases unmatched to any gene: 3. CDR3 amino acids: CASSLETGGGYTF. DNA of the CDR3: TGTGCCAGCAGCTTAGAAACAGGGGGAGGCTACACCTTC.

This clonotype has more than one count but fewer than ten. The gene calls are TRBV9 and TRBJ1-1; possibly TRBD1 for D (6 bases). Trimming cost V 4 bases and J 1 base, with 11 bases left between them. This CDR3 comprises 14 residues. Germline assignment: CDR1 SGDLS and CDR2 YYNGEE. The chain's CDR3 is CASSKTGRNTEAFF. As DNA, the CDR3 is TGTGCCAGCAGCAAAACAGGGAGGAACACTGAAGCTTTCTTT.

This clonotype was detected many times. In nucleotides, the CDR3 is TGTGCCACCAGCAGAGTAGGGGGGAGTGACGAAAAACTGTTTTTT. Protein product: CATSRVGGSDEKLFF. The V and J genes are TRBV15 and TRBJ1-4; TRBD1 might be the D (6 bases). Germline V gene sequence: CDR1 LNHNV, CDR2 YYDKDF (reference sequence). The CDR3 totals 15 residues. The ends were cut back, 1 base at V and 8 bases at J, with 14 bases in the middle.

The chain links TRBV10-3 to TRBJ2-7; a weak D match, TRBD2 (6 bases). The germline V and J ends were trimmed by 10 bases and 0 bases, with 19 bases remaining between them. CDR3 length: 15 residues. The germline gives CDR1 ENHRY, CDR2 SYGVKD. CDR3 loop: CATTSGEEASYEQYF. CDR3 bases: TGTGCCACCACTTCTGGGGAGGAGGCCTCCTACGAGCAGTACTTC.